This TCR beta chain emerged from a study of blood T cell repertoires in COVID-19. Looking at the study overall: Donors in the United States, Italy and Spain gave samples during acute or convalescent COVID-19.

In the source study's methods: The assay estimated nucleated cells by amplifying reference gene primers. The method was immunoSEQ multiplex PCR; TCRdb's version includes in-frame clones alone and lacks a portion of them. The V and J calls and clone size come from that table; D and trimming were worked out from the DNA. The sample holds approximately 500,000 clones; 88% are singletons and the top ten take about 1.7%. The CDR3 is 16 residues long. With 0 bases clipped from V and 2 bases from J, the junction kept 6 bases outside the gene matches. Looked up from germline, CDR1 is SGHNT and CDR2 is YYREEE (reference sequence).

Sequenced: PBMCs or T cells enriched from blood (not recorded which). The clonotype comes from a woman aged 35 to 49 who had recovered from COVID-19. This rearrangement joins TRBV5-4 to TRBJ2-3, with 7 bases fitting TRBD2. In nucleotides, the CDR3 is TGTGCCAGCAGCTTGGGACTAGCCGAATACACAGATACGCAGTATTTT. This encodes CASSLGLAEYTDTQYF.